The 21 T cell receptor beta chains presented below share a single source sample, sequenced in a study of naive and memory T cell subsets. Points from the study as a whole: A few larger clonotypes appeared in naive repertoires, especially CD8, possibly memory cells re-expressing CD45RA.

Their specific antigens are unknown. The beta constant-region primer was an equimolar mix of two oligonucleotides covering TRBC1 and TRBC2. Four rounds of PCR amplified the ligated cDNA using nested alpha and beta constant-region primers plus SP2. TCRdb reprocessed the UMI-ligation and nested PCR reads with MiXCR, giving one entry per CDR3 protein. Seen here are over 110,000 distinct CDR3 sequences, about 20% observed once, and the top ten hold about 0.57%. Sequencing input: naive CD8+ T cells from blood. All receptors come from a human donor in good health.

This clonotype came up a few times. The rearrangement links TRBV20-1 to TRBJ2-1; 7 nucleotides agree with TRBD2. Germline V gene data show CDR1 as DFQATT and CDR2 as SNEGSKA (reference sequence). CDR3 size: 12 residues. V was pared by 6 bases and J by 10 bases, with 9 bases of the junction left unmatched. CDR3 coding DNA: TGCAGTGCCGGGAGGAGGAGAGGGGAGCAGTTCTTC. Translating it yields CSAGRRRGEQFF.

This clonotype was seen only a few times. V gene TRBV7-6 combines with J gene TRBJ2-3, with 8 bases aligning to TRBD2. Trimming removed 5 bases from V and 1 base from J; junction bases left unmatched: 2. This CDR3 comprises 14 residues. Germline V gives CDR1 SGHVS, CDR2 FNYEAQ. The CDR3 loop reads CASSPTSGTDTQYF. Written as DNA, the CDR3 is TGTGCCAGCAGCCCGACTAGCGGCACAGATACGCAGTATTTT.

The V and J genes are TRBV10-1 and TRBJ2-3; D not certain. The CDR3 is 14 residues long. The germline CDR1 and CDR2 sequences are WNHNN and SYGVQD (reference sequence). V dropped 2 bases and J dropped 0 bases, with 6 bases sitting between them. The DNA of the CDR3 is TGCGCCAGCAGTGAGACCCTAAGCACAGATACGCAGTATTTT. Protein product: CASSETLSTDTQYF.

The chain is built from TRBV12-5 and TRBJ2-1, with a possible D match to TRBD1 (6 bases). This CDR3 region has 16 residues. The germline V gene has CDR1 LGHNT and CDR2 FRNRAP. The V end was cut by 6 bases, the J end by 6 bases, with 21 bases between. The chain's CDR3 is CASGSDAPGTLNEQFF. CDR3 bases: TGTGCTAGTGGCTCGGACGCGCCCGGGACACTCAATGAGCAGTTCTTC.

This rearrangement joins TRBV20-1 to TRBJ1-2, with D unresolved. Germline values: CDR1 DFQATT, CDR2 SNEGSKA (reference sequence). Trimming stripped 3 bases from V and 4 bases from J, with 15 bases between. This CDR3 is built from 14 residues. DNA of the CDR3: TGCAGTGCTAGCGGGGTAGTCGGACTCTATGGCTACACCTTC. Translated, it gives CSASGVVGLYGYTF.

This clonotype was seen a few times. This chain joins TRBV5-1 and TRBJ2-1, with TRBD2 identical over 13 bases. CDR3 size: 16 residues. Germline V CDR1 and CDR2: SGHRS, YFSETQ. Trimming removed 1 base from V and 7 bases from J; junction bases left unmatched: 5. The CDR3 nucleotides read TGCGCCAGCAGCTTGACACTAGCGGGAGGGCTGAATGAGCAGTTCTTC. Translated, it gives CASSLTLAGGLNEQFF.

This clonotype has only a few counts. The rearrangement joins TRBV28 to TRBJ2-2; D gene ambiguous. The CDR3 consists of 14 residues. Trimming left V 3 bases short and J 7 bases short, with 12 bases between. Germline V lookup: CDR1 MDHEN, CDR2 SYDVKM. The DNA for the CDR3 is TGTGCCAGCAGTTTTCGGTCCCTCAGCGGGGAGCTGTTTTTT. Translating gives CASSFRSLSGELFF.

Only a few counts were recorded for this clonotype. The CDR3 region is CASSLATYEQYF. The CDR3 DNA reads as TGTGCCAGCAGCTTGGCCACCTACGAGCAGTACTTC. The chain joins TRBV5-4 to TRBJ2-7, with D unresolved. There are 12 residues in the CDR3. The germline gives CDR1 SGHNT, CDR2 YYREEE (reference sequence). The V end lost 0 bases, the J end lost 2 bases, and 3 bases lay between the germline ends.

Only a few counts were recorded for this clonotype. This chain connects TRBV6-6 to TRBJ1-4; D not certain. Looked up from germline, CDR1 is MNHNY and CDR2 is SVGAGI (reference sequence). This CDR3 spans 13 amino acids. Trimming removed 2 bases from V and 7 bases from J, with 8 bases in between. The CDR3 DNA sequence: TGTGCCAGCAGTTACGTGAAGGGTGAAAAACTGTTTTTT. This codes for CASSYVKGEKLFF.

This sequence joins TRBV5-1 and TRBJ2-7; 8 bases fit TRBD2. The germline V gene encodes CDR1 SGHRS and CDR2 YFSETQ. CDR3 length: 15 residues. Trimming at V came to 0 bases and at J to 6 bases, leaving 8 bases not matched to a gene. CDR3 nucleotide sequence: TGCGCCAGCAGCTTGGATTACCTAGCGGGTCGCGAGCAGTACTTC. It encodes CASSLDYLAGREQYF.

This clonotype was seen only a few times. The genes are TRBV12-3 or TRBV12-4 and TRBJ2-5; possibly TRBD2 for D (5 bases). This CDR3 has 15 residues. Trimming shortened V by 6 bases and J by 2 bases, and 16 bases separated the two germline ends. The CDR3 sequence is CASRPGMDVQETQYF. The CDR3, as DNA: TGTGCCAGCAGGCCGGGAATGGACGTTCAAGAGACCCAGTACTTC.

This clonotype was found many times. The rearrangement links TRBV12-3 or TRBV12-4 to TRBJ1-1; D is unresolved. The CDR3 loop spans 12 amino acids. The V gene lost 6 bases and the J gene lost 0 bases, with 5 bases spanning the gap. The CDR3 nucleotides are TGTGCCAGCAGCTACATGAACACTGAAGCTTTCTTT. Protein: CASSYMNTEAFF.

Details on this clonotype: The junction departs from the called germline gene at one end, perhaps through a read error. The CDR3 protein is CASSSGLAGPSYTGDLFF. The CDR3 DNA is TGCGCCAGCAGCTCAGGACTAGCGGGACCCTCGTACACCGGGGATCTGTTTTTT. The chain is built from TRBV10-2 and TRBJ2-2; 12 nucleotides agree with TRBD2. The CDR3 is made up of 18 amino acids. Germline CDR1 and CDR2: WSHSY and SAAADI.

The J gene is TRBJ2-1, the V gene TRBV27; unclear D gene. V lost 0 bases and J 4 bases, leaving 7 bases between the germline ends. The CDR3 is made up of 14 amino acids. Germline V gives CDR1 MNHEY, CDR2 SMNVEV (reference sequence). The CDR3, as DNA: TGTGCCAGCAGTTTATCGGCGCCTTACAATGAGCAGTTCTTC. It specifies CASSLSAPYNEQFF.

This clonotype occurred once. V is TRBV12-3 or TRBV12-4 and J is TRBJ2-1; a weak D match, TRBD2 (5 bases). Trimming removed 2 bases at V and 5 bases at J, with 10 bases between. This CDR3 comprises 14 residues. CDR3 nucleotide sequence: TGTGCCAGCAGTTTACGCGAGAGGGACAATGAGCAGTTCTTC. Its translation: CASSLRERDNEQFF.

There are a few counts of this clonotype. This chain links TRBV4-3 with TRBJ2-7, with D possibly being TRBD1 or TRBD2 (5 bases each). Trimming took off 0 bases at V and 2 bases at J, with 8 bases between the two ends. Germline CDR1 and CDR2: LGHNA and YSLEER. The CDR3 covers 14 residues. The DNA of the CDR3 is TGCGCCAGCAGCCAAGATTCGGGACCCTACGAGCAGTACTTC. This translates into CASSQDSGPYEQYF.

The chain uses TRBV29-1 and TRBJ1-2; 7 bases map to TRBD1. CDR3 size: 14 residues. Per germline, CDR1 SQVTM and CDR2 ANQGSEA. The ends lost 1 base at V and 4 bases at J; junction bases unmatched: 6. CDR3 in amino acids: CSVEVDREIYGYTF. DNA of the CDR3: TGCAGCGTTGAAGTCGACAGGGAGATCTATGGCTACACCTTC.

This clonotype came up once. This chain joins TRBV6-1 and TRBJ2-2; 7 nucleotides line up with TRBD1. The CDR3 is 15 amino acids. Losses at the gene ends were 3 bases for V and 4 bases for J; bases not matched to a gene: 5. CDR1 is MNHNS and CDR2 is SASEGT in the germline V gene. Here the CDR3 reads CASSETGWGTGELFF. CDR3 in DNA: TGTGCCAGCAGTGAGACAGGGTGGGGCACCGGGGAGCTGTTTTTT.

This sequence joins TRBV7-9 and TRBJ2-7; 8 bases line up with TRBD1. Germline CDR1 SEHNR, CDR2 FQNEAQ (reference sequence). V shed 7 bases, J shed 3 bases, and the junction held 5 bases outside the gene matches. CDR3 length: 13 amino acids. The CDR3 bases are TGTGCCAGCACAGGGGGCACGATCTACGAGCAGTACTTC. It yields the protein CASTGGTIYEQYF.

This clonotype was observed a handful of times. The V gene is TRBV4-3, the J gene TRBJ1-2; 9 bases map to TRBD1. This CDR3 is built from 15 residues. After removal of 6 bases from V and 6 bases from J, the junction contained 11 bases not matched to a gene. Germline-derived CDR1 and CDR2 are LGHNA and YSLEER. This CDR3 reads CASSLYRGQADGYTF. The CDR3 region has the DNA TGCGCCAGCAGTCTATACAGGGGGCAGGCGGATGGCTACACCTTC.

A few counts support this clonotype. The chain links TRBV6-2 or TRBV6-3 to TRBJ1-1; D unresolved. The germline CDR1 and CDR2 sequences are MNHEY and SVGEGT. The CDR3 has 13 amino acids. V lost 2 bases, J lost 1 base, and 5 bases lay in between. The chain's CDR3 is CASSYTENTEAFF. CDR3 DNA sequence: TGTGCCAGCAGTTACACAGAGAACACTGAAGCTTTCTTT.